Below, 30 T cell receptor beta chains from the same sample are listed, as sequenced in a study of tumor and adjacent non-tumor tissue in lung cancer. A modified ARM-PCR protocol with three rounds of nested PCR amplified TCRbeta. TCRdb independently ran MiXCR on the multiplex PCR reads; one entry per CDR3 protein. In the table there are about 67,000 distinct CDR3 sequences, roughly 77% of which are singletons. The template was RNA from unsorted bulk tissue. This non-tumor lung sample came from over 3 cm beyond the tumor edge. The sample was distant non-tumor lung tissue. The receptors shown here come from a man in his sixties with non-small cell lung cancer.

On this clonotype itself: Its ends do not fully match the called genes, so a read error is possible. The chain has TRBV6-2 or TRBV6-3 and TRBJ1-6; 9 bases agree with TRBD1. Germline assignment: CDR1 MNHEY and CDR2 SVGEGT. The CDR3 has 14 amino acids. The CDR3 DNA follows: TGTGCTAGCAGCCGGACAGGGGAGTGGTCACCCATCCACTTT. Amino acid sequence: CASSRTGEWSPIHF.

A remark on this clonotype: A clone one base away is much larger, so this may be a read error. The chain recombines TRBV5-1 with TRBJ2-1; D gene uncertain. The CDR3 is 13 residues long. CDR1 SGHRS and CDR2 YFSETQ come from the germline V gene. Between the trimmed V and J ends, which lost 5 bases and 2 bases, there was a span of 8 bases. In DNA form, the CDR3 reads TGCGCCAGCAGTTACAGTGCCTACAATGAGCAGTTCTTC. It translates to CASSYSAYNEQFF.

A word on this clonotype: The junction departs from the called germline gene at one end, perhaps through a read error. This chain joins TRBV4-2 and TRBJ2-7; TRBD2 might be the D (7 bases). The CDR3 is 14 residues long. CDR1 LGHNA and CDR2 YNFKEQ come from the germline V gene. The CDR3 loop is CASSPTGGRDKHYF. DNA of the CDR3: TGTGCCAGCAGCCCGACGGGGGGTAGGGACAAGCATTACTTC.

Comments on this clonotype: Just one base apart from a much larger clone, this may be a read error. The chain has TRBV30 and TRBJ1-2; D not resolved. This CDR3 spans 15 amino acids. V was clipped by 5 bases and J by 1 base, with 17 bases between them. The germline V gene encodes CDR1 GTSNPN and CDR2 SVGIG (reference sequence). The CDR3 DNA reads TGTGCCTGGCGTAGGCAGTCGGACCGTAACTATGGCTACACCTTC. Amino acid sequence: CAWRRQSDRNYGYTF.

In the case of this clonotype: An end of the junction differs from the germline gene, which may be a read error. J is TRBJ2-1 and V is TRBV30, with D maybe TRBD2 (6 bases). The CDR3 length is 15 residues. Germline CDR1 GTSNPN, CDR2 SVGIG (reference sequence). The CDR3 coding sequence is TGTACCTGGAGTCCCTCGATGATTAGCGGTGCGGGGCAGTTCTTC. Protein: CTWSPSMISGAGQFF.

In regard to this clonotype: It may be a read error: a sequence one base away is much more abundant. The chain recombines TRBV5-1 with TRBJ2-2; TRBD1 aligns across 10 bases. The CDR3 extends over 18 amino acids. Germline trimming cut 0 bases from V and 4 bases from J; bases unmatched to any gene: 9. In germline, CDR1 is SGHRS, CDR2 YFSETQ. This CDR3 is CASSLGWDRGYSTGELFF. The CDR3 DNA reads as TGCGCCAGCAGCTTGGGGTGGGACAGGGGTTATAGCACCGGGGAGCTGTTTTTT.

As regards this clonotype: One junction end does not reproduce the germline sequence, and a read error may be involved. J is TRBJ1-2 and V is TRBV6-5, with D possibly TRBD1 on 6 matching bases. CDR1 and CDR2 from the germline V gene are MNHEY and SVGAGI. This CDR3 has 15 amino acids. The CDR3 DNA is TGTGCCAGCAGTCGACAGGATGGGAATAACTATGGCCACACGTTC. This sequence encodes CASSRQDGNNYGHTF.

About this clonotype itself: Since no conserved phenylalanine or tryptophan closes the CDR3, a read error is the likely cause. V and J are TRBV24-1 and TRBJ1-1; D gene unclear. Trimming took 4 bases from V and 0 from J, leaving 14 bases between them. CDR3 length equals 16 residues. Per germline, CDR1 KGHDR and CDR2 SFDVKD. The CDR3 spells CATSETRTPLNTEAFL. The CDR3 nucleotides read TGTGCCACCAGTGAAACCCGAACACCGCTGAACACTGAAGCTTTCTTA.

V usage is TRBV11-2 and J usage is TRBJ1-1; no clear D. CDR1 SGHAT and CDR2 FQNNGV come from the germline V gene. This CDR3 contains 11 residues. V was clipped by 11 bases and J by 5 bases, with 12 bases between them. This CDR3 reads CACLYNTEAFF. In nucleotides, the CDR3 is TGTGCCTGCCTCTACAATACTGAAGCTTTCTTT.

The V call is TRBV5-6, the J call TRBJ1-1; 8 bases map to TRBD1. The CDR3 is made up of 13 amino acids. The V segment lost 9 bases and the J segment 8 bases; nucleotides outside the gene matches: 12. Germline lookup yields CDR1 SGHDT and CDR2 YYEEEE. In DNA, the CDR3 is TGTGCCAACAGTCCTTGGACAGGGCGAGAAGCTTTCTTT. This sequence encodes CANSPWTGREAFF.

Regarding this clonotype: One junction end does not reproduce the germline sequence, and a read error may be involved. This chain links TRBV16 with TRBJ2-1; D uncertain. From germline, CDR1 is KGHSY and CDR2 FQNENV. The CDR3 consists of 11 residues. The DNA for the CDR3 is TGTGCCAGCAACCACAACAATGGGCAGTCCTTC. It is translated as CASNHNNGQSF.

This clonotype was observed a single time. Given the absence of the conserved phenylalanine or tryptophan at the CDR3 end, a read error is likely. The V gene is TRBV11-3, the J gene TRBJ2-7; TRBD1 agrees at 9 bases. The CDR3 spans 15 residues. Germline CDR1 and CDR2: SGHNT and YENEEA. The V gene end was trimmed by 5 bases and the J gene end by 7 bases; junction bases not matched to a gene: 12. CDR3 DNA sequence: TGTGCCAGCAGCCCCCCGGGACAGGGATCTCGGGAGCAGTACCTC. This gives the protein CASSPPGQGSREQYL.

Note on this clonotype: A much larger clone lies one base from this, so it may be a read error. J is TRBJ2-3 and V is TRBV30, with 15 bases that match TRBD2. This CDR3 has 16 residues. Germline V gene data show CDR1 as GTSNPN and CDR2 as SVGIG (reference sequence). Trimming cost V 7 bases and J 0 bases; bases outside gene matches: 5. Written as DNA, the CDR3 is TGTGCCTACGGGACTAGCGGGGGGTCTAGCACAGATACGCAGTATTTT. This sequence encodes CAYGTSGGSSTDTQYF.

About this clonotype itself: A much larger clone lies one base from this, so it may be a read error. V gene TRBV28 combines with J gene TRBJ2-1; 8 bases are shared with TRBD2. This CDR3 is built from 18 residues. Germline V gene sequence: CDR1 MDHEN, CDR2 SYDVKM. The trim removed 4 bases at V and 0 bases at J, leaving 11 bases unmatched. The CDR3, as DNA: TGTGCCAGCAGTTCGGAAACGGGAGGGGGTCGCTCCTACAATGAGCAGTTCTTC. Amino acid sequence: CASSSETGGGRSYNEQFF.

In the case of this clonotype: An end of the junction differs from the germline gene, which may be a read error. CDR3 sequence (DNA): TGTGGCAGCAGCCAAGACTCCGGCCAGCCCCAGCATTTT. Translated: CGSSQDSGQPQHF. The chain combines TRBV28 with TRBJ1-5; D is undetermined. Germline-derived CDR1 and CDR2 are MDHEN and SYDVKM. CDR3 length equals 13 residues.

With regard to this clonotype: A single base separates this from a much larger clone, so it may be a read error. The chain joins TRBV11-2 to TRBJ2-7; TRBD1 might be the D (6 bases). This CDR3 has 15 amino acids. The germline V and J ends were trimmed by 2 bases and 8 bases, with 19 bases remaining between them. The germline V gene encodes CDR1 SGHAT and CDR2 FQNNGV. Written as DNA, the CDR3 is TGTGCCAGCAGCTTATATTGGGGGCGGCTCGACAAGCAGTACTTC. Amino acid sequence: CASSLYWGRLDKQYF.

On this clonotype itself: One end of the junction fails to match germline, which may point to a read error. V usage is TRBV11-3 and J usage is TRBJ2-1; 10 nucleotides agree with TRBD2. This CDR3 has 16 amino acids. CDR1 and CDR2 (germline): SGHNT, YENEEA. The CDR3 here is CASSSLVLAGNNELFF. The CDR3 coding sequence is TGTGCCAGCAGCTCCCTGGTACTAGCGGGGAACAATGAGCTGTTCTTC.

Notes on this clonotype: The junction and the germline gene differ at one end; a read error may be behind it. The chain has TRBV20-1 and TRBJ2-7, with 8 bases that match TRBD2. This CDR3 has 15 amino acids. CDR1 and CDR2 from the germline V gene are DFQATT and SNEGSKA (reference sequence). The CDR3 region has the DNA TGCAGTGCCAGAGCGGGGGAGGCGGACGGCTACGAGCAGTACTTC. Translating it yields CSARAGEADGYEQYF.

With regard to this clonotype: A junction boundary mismatches the germline segment, possibly from a read error. This sequence joins TRBV13 and TRBJ2-1; 7 positions match TRBD2. The CDR3 extends over 15 amino acids. From germline, CDR1 is PRHDT and CDR2 FYEKMQ (reference sequence). CDR3 nucleotides: TGTGCCAGCAGCTTGCGGACTAGTGCCTGGAATGTGCAGTTCTTC. This codes for CASSLRTSAWNVQFF. The full variable domain, its missing parts supplied by reference TRBV13 and TRBJ2-1, is AAGVIQSPRHLIKEKRETATLKCYPIPRHDTVYWYQQGPGQDPQFLISFYEKMQSDKGSIPDRFSAQQFSDYHSELNMSSLELGDSALYFCASSLRTSAWNVQFFGPGTRLTVL.

As regards this clonotype: Given a much more abundant clone one base away, this may be a read error. In nucleotides, the CDR3 is TGCGGTAACCGGGACAGGGGGCGCGGTAATTCACCCCTCCGCTTT. It specifies CGNRDRGRGNSPLRF. The chain recombines TRBV20-1 with TRBJ1-6, with 12 bases that match TRBD1. The CDR3 loop spans 15 amino acids. Germline CDR1 and CDR2: DFQATT and SNEGSKA (reference sequence).

V usage is TRBV4-1 and J usage is TRBJ2-1; 11 nucleotides line up with TRBD2. CDR3 length: 15 amino acids. After removal of 2 bases from V and 9 bases from J, the junction contained 6 bases not matched to a gene. CDR1 and CDR2 from the germline V gene are MGHRA and YSYEKL. The CDR3 DNA sequence: TGCGCCAGCAGCCAATGTAGCGGGAGGGAGAGTGAGCAGTTCTTC. This codes for CASSQCSGRESEQFF.

This clonotype counts as medium-sized. V and J are TRBV11-2 and TRBJ2-5; no definite D call. Deletions cut 5 bases from V and 5 bases from J, with 12 bases between. The CDR3 length is 13 residues. Germline CDR1 SGHAT, CDR2 FQNNGV. The CDR3 loop is CASSEGRSETQYF. The CDR3 nucleotides read TGTGCCAGCAGCGAAGGAAGGTCGGAGACCCAGTACTTC.

Remarks on this clonotype: One end of the junction does not line up with germline, which may come from a read error. V and J are TRBV6-5 and TRBJ2-1; no clear D. The CDR3 has 15 residues. Looked up from germline, CDR1 is MNHEY and CDR2 is SVGAGI. Here the CDR3 DNA reads TGTACCAGCAGTTACGTGAGCGTGATTCACTATGAGCAGTTCTTC. Its protein is CTSSYVSVIHYEQFF.

On this clonotype: Relative to the germline gene, one junction end is altered; a read error may explain this. The genes are TRBV28 and TRBJ2-7; tentative D call: TRBD2 (8 bases). The CDR3 has 14 residues. The germline V gene encodes CDR1 MDHEN and CDR2 SYDVKM. This CDR3 is CASNPGQPGGEQCF. The CDR3 DNA reads TGTGCCAGCAATCCGGGACAGCCGGGGGGGGAGCAGTGCTTC.

The rearrangement links TRBV6-1 to TRBJ1-1; 7 bases agree with TRBD1. V was pared by 10 bases and J by 5 bases, with 10 bases of the junction left unmatched. The CDR3 extends over 13 amino acids. CDR1 is MNHNS, CDR2 SASEGT, per germline. The CDR3: CAINRQGWTEAFF. CDR3 nucleotides: TGTGCCATCAATAGACAGGGTTGGACTGAAGCTTTCTTT.

As to this clonotype: Germline is not matched at one junction end, which may reflect a read error. The chain carries TRBV28 and TRBJ1-1, with unresolved D. From germline, CDR1 is MDHEN and CDR2 SYDVKM. The CDR3 loop spans 12 amino acids. The CDR3 protein is CASRPDGFEALF. The CDR3 DNA is TGTGCCAGCAGACCAGACGGATTTGAAGCTCTCTTT.

Remarks on this clonotype: A read error may produce the germline difference seen at one junction end. CDR3 residues: CVSSSRGRGTEAFF. As DNA, the CDR3 is TGTGTCAGCAGCTCACGGGGGCGGGGAACTGAAGCTTTCTTT. The chain carries TRBV5-4 and TRBJ1-1; D might be TRBD1 (6 bases). The length of the CDR3 is 14 residues. Germline CDR1 and CDR2: SGHNT and YYREEE (reference sequence).

As for this clonotype: A junction end diverges from the germline sequence, so it may reflect a read error. The chain uses TRBV28 and TRBJ2-1, with D maybe TRBD2 (6 bases). CDR1 is MDHEN, CDR2 SYDVKM, per germline. The CDR3 totals 13 residues. This CDR3 reads CASRRGIYNEQLF. The CDR3 DNA is TGTGCCAGCAGACGGGGGATATACAATGAGCAGTTATTC.

This clonotype was found a few times. The CDR3 nucleotides read TGTGCCAGCAGTGTGGAGACCAATGAGCAGTTCTTC. Translated: CASSVETNEQFF. The rearrangement uses TRBV2 and TRBJ2-1; no reliable D call. The V gene lost 4 bases and the J gene lost 6 bases, with 7 bases spanning the gap. The germline gives CDR1 SNHLY, CDR2 FYNNEI. The CDR3 runs 12 residues. Based on the CDR3 plus reference TRBV2 and TRBJ2-1, the full variable domain is EPEVTQTPSHQVTQMGQEVILRCVPISNHLYFYWYRQILGQKVEFLVSFYNNEISEKSEIFDDQFSVERPDGSNFTLKIRSTKLEDSAMYFCASSVETNEQFFGPGTRLTVL.

Remarks on this clonotype: Sequence at one end of the junction differs from germline and may be a read error. The chain recombines TRBV5-5 with TRBJ2-7; D is uncertain. The CDR3 is made up of 14 amino acids. Germline assignment: CDR1 SGHKS and CDR2 YYEKEE (reference sequence). DNA of the CDR3: TGTGTCAGCAGCTTGGCCACGGAAACCTACGAACAGTACTTC. Translating gives CVSSLATETYEQYF.